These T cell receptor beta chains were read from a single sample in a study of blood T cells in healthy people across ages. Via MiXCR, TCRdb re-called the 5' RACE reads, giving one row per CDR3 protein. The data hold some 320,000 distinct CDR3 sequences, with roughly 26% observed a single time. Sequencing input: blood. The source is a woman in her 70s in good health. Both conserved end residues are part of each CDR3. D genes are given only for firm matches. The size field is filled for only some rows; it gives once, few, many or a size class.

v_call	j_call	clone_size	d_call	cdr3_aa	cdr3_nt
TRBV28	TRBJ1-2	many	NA	CASSPSGELSYGYTF	TGTGCCAGCAGCCCCTCTGGGGAACTAAGCTATGGCTACACCTTC
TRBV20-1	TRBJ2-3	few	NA	CSAPRRPDTQYF	TGCAGTGCTCCCCGCAGGCCAGATACGCAGTATTTT
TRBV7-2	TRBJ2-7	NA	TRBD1	CASSFGQGALEQYF	TGTGCCAGCAGCTTTGGACAGGGGGCTCTCGAGCAGTACTTC
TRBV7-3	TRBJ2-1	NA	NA	CASSLTAPDLYNEQFF	TGTGCCAGCAGCTTAACAGCACCCGACCTCTACAATGAGCAGTTCTTC
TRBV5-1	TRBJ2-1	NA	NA	CASSRLPGDEQFF	TGCGCCAGCAGCAGGCTCCCGGGCGATGAGCAGTTCTTC
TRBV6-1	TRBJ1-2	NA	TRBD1	CASRSNAGTGGIRGGYTF	TGTGCCAGCAGAAGTAACGCCGGGACAGGGGGCATCAGGGGTGGCTACACCTTC
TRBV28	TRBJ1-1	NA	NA	CASRLAGTATEAFF	TGTGCCAGCAGACTTGCCGGGACCGCCACTGAAGCTTTCTTT
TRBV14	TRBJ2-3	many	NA	CASSQMGPRTDTQYF	TGTGCCAGCAGCCAAATGGGACCTCGGACGGATACGCAGTATTTT
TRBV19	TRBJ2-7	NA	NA	CASSVGFSYEQYF	TGTGCCAGTAGTGTCGGGTTCTCCTACGAGCAGTACTTC
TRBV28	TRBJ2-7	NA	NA	CASSSHLVGEQYF	TGTGCCAGCAGTTCCCACCTAGTGGGGGAGCAGTACTTC
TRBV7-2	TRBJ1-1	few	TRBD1	CASSGGTGGTEAFF	TGTGCCAGCAGCGGAGGGACAGGGGGCACTGAAGCTTTCTTT
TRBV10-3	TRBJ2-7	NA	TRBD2	CAISGTSDSYEQYF	TGTGCCATCAGTGGGACTAGCGATTCCTACGAGCAGTACTTC
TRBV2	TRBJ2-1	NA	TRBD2	CASMDGLAGAFEQFF	TGTGCCAGCATGGACGGACTAGCGGGAGCTTTTGAGCAGTTCTTC
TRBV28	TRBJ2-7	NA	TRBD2	CASSSKGLAVAYEQYF	TGTGCCAGCAGTTCGAAAGGACTAGCGGTCGCCTACGAGCAGTACTTC
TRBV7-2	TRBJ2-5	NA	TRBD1	CATTKTTGAAGETQYF	TGTGCCACCACCAAAACGACAGGGGCGGCGGGAGAGACCCAGTACTTC
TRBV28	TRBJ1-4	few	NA	CASSPHTNEKLFF	TGTGCCAGCAGCCCCCATACTAATGAAAAACTGTTTTTT
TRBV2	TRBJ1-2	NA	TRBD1	CASSLQGAYYGYTF	TGTGCCAGCAGCTTACAGGGGGCGTACTATGGCTACACCTTC
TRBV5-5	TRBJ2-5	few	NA	CASSYGTSQETQYF	TGTGCCAGCAGCTACGGGACATCCCAAGAGACCCAGTACTTC
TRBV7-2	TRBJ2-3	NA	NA	CASSLMETTAATQYF	TGTGCCAGCAGCCTAATGGAGACTACCGCAGCTACGCAGTATTTT
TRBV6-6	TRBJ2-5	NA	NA	CASSYGAGEGETQYF	TGTGCCAGCAGTTACGGGGCTGGGGAAGGGGAGACCCAGTACTTC
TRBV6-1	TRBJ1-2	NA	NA	CASSEYTDYGYTF	TGTGCCAGCAGTGAATACACAGACTATGGCTACACCTTC
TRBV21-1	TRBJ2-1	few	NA	CASSKTPPANEQFF	TGTGCCAGCAGCAAAACCCCCCCGGCGAATGAGCAGTTCTTC
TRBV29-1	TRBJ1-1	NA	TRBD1	CGVSRGNTEALF	TGCGGCGTCTCCAGGGGGAACACTGAAGCTCTCTTT
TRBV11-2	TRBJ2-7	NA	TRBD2	CASSLETGLAGGYEQYF	TGTGCCAGCAGCTTAGAGACAGGACTAGCGGGAGGGTACGAGCAGTACTTC